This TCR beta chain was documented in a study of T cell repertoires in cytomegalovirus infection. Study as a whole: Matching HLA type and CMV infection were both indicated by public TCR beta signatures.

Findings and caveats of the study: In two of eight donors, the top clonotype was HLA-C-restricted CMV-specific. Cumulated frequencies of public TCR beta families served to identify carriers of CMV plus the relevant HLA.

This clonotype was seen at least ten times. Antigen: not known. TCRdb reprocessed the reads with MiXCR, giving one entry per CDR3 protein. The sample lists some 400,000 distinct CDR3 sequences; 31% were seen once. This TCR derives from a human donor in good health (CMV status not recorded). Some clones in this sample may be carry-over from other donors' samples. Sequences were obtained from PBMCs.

As DNA, the CDR3 is TGTGCCAGCAGCCGGACCGGGACAACCTACGAGCAGTACTTC. Its translation: CASSRTGTTYEQYF. The chain uses TRBV12-3 or TRBV12-4 and TRBJ2-7; possibly TRBD1 for D (6 bases). This CDR3 contains 14 residues. The germline V and J ends were trimmed by 6 bases and 2 bases, with 14 bases remaining between them.